This note documents a single T cell receptor beta chain sequence. Clones were read by immunoSEQ multiplex PCR, and TCRdb kept only the in-frame ones, dropping some. Here the sample spans 84,000 or so clones, about 93% being singletons. Germline CDR1 SEHNR, CDR2 FQNEAQ (reference sequence). J lost 4 bases, V lost 5 bases, and 8 bases had no gene match. This CDR3 is built from 15 residues. This sample stems from a study of T cell changes during pregnancy in multiple sclerosis. V gene TRBV7-9 combines with J gene TRBJ2-7; 10 nucleotides agree with TRBD1. The material sequenced was peripheral blood, taken in the third trimester of pregnancy. This TCR was recovered from a female donor with multiple sclerosis, enrolled in a pregnancy study. CDR3 DNA sequence: TGTGCCAGCAGCGCCTCCGGGACAGGGGATTACGAGCAGTACTTC. Translating it yields CASSASGTGDYEQYF.